Below are 14 T cell receptor beta chains sequenced from a single sample in a study of cytomegalovirus exposure and HLA in healthy donors. Primers: 60 Vbeta forward and 13 Jbeta reverse. Profiling relied on immunoSEQ multiplex PCR, and the TCRdb table lists in-frame clones only, not all of them. Of 35,000 to 40,000 clones detected, more than 85% appear once; the ten largest clones hold roughly 3%. The sample comprised PBMCs. Source of these receptors: a woman aged 18-29 years in good health and CMV-seronegative.

The genes are TRBV12-5 and TRBJ2-3, with 7 positions matching TRBD1. CDR3 length: 17 amino acids. Unmatched junction bases numbered 17, after V lost 7 bases and J lost 4 bases. The germline CDR1 and CDR2 sequences are LGHNT and FRNRAP. Here the CDR3 reads CASVPDRAHSGADTQYF. CDR3 DNA: TGTGCTAGTGTCCCTGACAGGGCCCACAGTGGGGCAGATACGCAGTATTTT.

The V gene is TRBV29-1, the J gene TRBJ2-5, with 7 bases identical to TRBD1. V lost 2 bases and J lost 1; bases outside the gene matches: 4. There are 14 residues in the CDR3. Germline assignment: CDR1 SQVTM and CDR2 ANQGSEA. For the CDR3, the DNA is TGCAGCGTTGAAAAGGGGACAGTCCAAGAGACCCAGTACTTC. Protein sequence: CSVEKGTVQETQYF. Combining the CDR3 with reference TRBV29-1 and TRBJ2-5 gives the whole variable domain SAVISQKPSRDICQRGTSLTIQCQVDSQVTMMFWYRQQPGQSLTLIATANQGSEATYESGFVIDKFPISRPNLTFSTLTVSNMSPEDSSIYLCSVEKGTVQETQYFGPGTRLLVL.

The CDR3 reads CASRDRGNTEAFF. CDR3 coding DNA: TGTGCCAGCAGAGACAGGGGGAACACTGAAGCTTTCTTT. The genes are TRBV28 and TRBJ1-1, with 8 bases matching TRBD1. The J segment lost 1 base and the V segment lost 6 bases, leaving 1 base of the junction unmatched. This CDR3 has 13 amino acids. Germline V gene sequence: CDR1 MDHEN, CDR2 SYDVKM.

This chain uses TRBV7-3 with TRBJ2-1, with 7 bases aligning to TRBD2. V shed 3 bases, J shed 0 bases, and the junction held 5 bases outside the gene matches. This CDR3 is 16 amino acids long. Germline values: CDR1 SGHTA, CDR2 FQGTGA. This chain's CDR3 is CASSFLGGSSYNEQFF. The CDR3 region has the DNA TGTGCCAGCAGCTTTCTAGGCGGGAGCTCCTACAATGAGCAGTTCTTC.

The chain combines TRBV5-1 with TRBJ2-5; TRBD2 aligns across 11 bases. The V gene's germline CDR1 is SGHRS and CDR2 YFSETQ. The CDR3 has 15 amino acids. The V segment lost 0 bases and the J segment 2 bases; nucleotides outside the gene matches: 0. The CDR3 loop reads CASSLGTSGQETQYF. CDR3 DNA sequence: TGCGCCAGCAGCTTGGGGACTAGCGGGCAAGAGACCCAGTACTTC.

The table lists this clone with a few counts. CDR3 bases: TGTGCCAGCAGTTATTCCGGGAGCCGCACGGAGACCCAGTACTTC. It is translated as CASSYSGSRTETQYF. The chain employs TRBV6-5 and TRBJ2-5; possible D gene TRBD2, 6 bases. The CDR3 spans 15 residues. Germline values: CDR1 MNHEY, CDR2 SVGAGI. V gave up 3 bases and J gave up 5 bases, with 16 bases separating them.

In DNA, the CDR3 is TGTGCCAGCAGCAAGGGGCCAGGGGGCGGAGGATACGAGCAGTACTTC. Translated, it gives CASSKGPGGGGYEQYF. The genes are TRBV7-9 and TRBJ2-7, with 8 bases that match TRBD1. There are 16 residues in the CDR3. V dropped 5 bases and J dropped 4; count of bases not matched to a gene: 13. Looked up from germline, CDR1 is SEHNR and CDR2 is FQNEAQ (reference sequence).

The chain combines TRBV11-2 with TRBJ1-1, with a possible D match to TRBD1 (5 bases). The V gene's germline CDR1 is SGHAT and CDR2 FQNNGV. The CDR3 is 13 residues long. With 5 bases removed from V and 1 base from J, the gap between germline ends came to 8 bases. CDR3 nucleotides: TGTGCCAGCAGCACGGGGGGGAACACTGAAGCTTTCTTT. It translates to CASSTGGNTEAFF.

V gene TRBV19 combines with J gene TRBJ2-2, with TRBD1 identical over 7 bases. This CDR3 has 13 residues. V dropped 2 bases and J dropped 7; count of bases not matched to a gene: 1. CDR1 and CDR2 (germline): LNHDA, SQIVND (reference sequence). The CDR3 region is CASSINRGGELFF. The CDR3 DNA follows: TGTGCCAGTAGTATAAACAGGGGCGGGGAGCTGTTTTTT. The full variable domain, in which reference TRBV19 and TRBJ2-2 provide the parts outside the CDR3, is DGGITQSPKYLFRKEGQNVTLSCEQNLNHDAMYWYRQDPGQGLRLIYYSQIVNDFQKGDIAEGYSVSREKKESFPLTVTSAQKNPTAFYLCASSINRGGELFFGEGSRLTVL.

The rearrangement joins TRBV28 to TRBJ2-5; 7 nucleotides agree with TRBD1. CDR3 length: 15 residues. CDR1 is MDHEN, CDR2 SYDVKM, per germline. V lost 5 bases and J lost 3; bases outside the gene matches: 9. The CDR3 sequence is CASSGGRQGEETQYF. Written as DNA, the CDR3 is TGTGCCAGCAGTGGCGGCCGACAGGGAGAAGAGACCCAGTACTTC.

This rearrangement joins TRBV18 to TRBJ2-1; D is ambiguous. Trimming pared 3 bases from V and 6 bases from J, leaving 9 bases between. The CDR3 length is 13 residues. Germline V lookup: CDR1 KGHSH, CDR2 LQKENI. The CDR3 is CASSPPVINEQFF. CDR3 in DNA: TGTGCCAGCTCACCCCCGGTCATCAATGAGCAGTTCTTC.

The CDR3: CASGPGTSGSGDTQYF. CDR3 in DNA: TGTGCTAGTGGACCAGGGACTAGCGGGAGTGGAGATACGCAGTATTTT. This chain joins TRBV12-5 and TRBJ2-3; 14 positions agree with TRBD2. This CDR3 has 16 amino acids. CDR1 is LGHNT and CDR2 is FRNRAP in the germline V gene. Trimming took 6 bases from V and 5 from J; bases not matched to a gene: 7.

The genes are TRBV19 and TRBJ2-1; 8 positions agree with TRBD1. V lost 5 bases, J lost 4 bases, and 7 bases stayed unmatched. The CDR3 loop spans 15 amino acids. Per germline, CDR1 LNHDA and CDR2 SQIVND (reference sequence). For the CDR3, the DNA is TGTGCCAGTAGTGCCGGGACAGGCAGATACAATGAGCAGTTCTTC. Amino acid sequence: CASSAGTGRYNEQFF.

V gene TRBV21-1 combines with J gene TRBJ2-7; the table assigns TRBD1, which was not confirmed against the DNA. TRBV21-1 corresponds to a pseudogene. The CDR3 is 15 amino acids. CDR3 DNA: TGTGCCAGCAGCCCAGGTCGGGACAGGGAATACGAGCAGTACTTC. Protein product: CASSPGRDREYEQYF.